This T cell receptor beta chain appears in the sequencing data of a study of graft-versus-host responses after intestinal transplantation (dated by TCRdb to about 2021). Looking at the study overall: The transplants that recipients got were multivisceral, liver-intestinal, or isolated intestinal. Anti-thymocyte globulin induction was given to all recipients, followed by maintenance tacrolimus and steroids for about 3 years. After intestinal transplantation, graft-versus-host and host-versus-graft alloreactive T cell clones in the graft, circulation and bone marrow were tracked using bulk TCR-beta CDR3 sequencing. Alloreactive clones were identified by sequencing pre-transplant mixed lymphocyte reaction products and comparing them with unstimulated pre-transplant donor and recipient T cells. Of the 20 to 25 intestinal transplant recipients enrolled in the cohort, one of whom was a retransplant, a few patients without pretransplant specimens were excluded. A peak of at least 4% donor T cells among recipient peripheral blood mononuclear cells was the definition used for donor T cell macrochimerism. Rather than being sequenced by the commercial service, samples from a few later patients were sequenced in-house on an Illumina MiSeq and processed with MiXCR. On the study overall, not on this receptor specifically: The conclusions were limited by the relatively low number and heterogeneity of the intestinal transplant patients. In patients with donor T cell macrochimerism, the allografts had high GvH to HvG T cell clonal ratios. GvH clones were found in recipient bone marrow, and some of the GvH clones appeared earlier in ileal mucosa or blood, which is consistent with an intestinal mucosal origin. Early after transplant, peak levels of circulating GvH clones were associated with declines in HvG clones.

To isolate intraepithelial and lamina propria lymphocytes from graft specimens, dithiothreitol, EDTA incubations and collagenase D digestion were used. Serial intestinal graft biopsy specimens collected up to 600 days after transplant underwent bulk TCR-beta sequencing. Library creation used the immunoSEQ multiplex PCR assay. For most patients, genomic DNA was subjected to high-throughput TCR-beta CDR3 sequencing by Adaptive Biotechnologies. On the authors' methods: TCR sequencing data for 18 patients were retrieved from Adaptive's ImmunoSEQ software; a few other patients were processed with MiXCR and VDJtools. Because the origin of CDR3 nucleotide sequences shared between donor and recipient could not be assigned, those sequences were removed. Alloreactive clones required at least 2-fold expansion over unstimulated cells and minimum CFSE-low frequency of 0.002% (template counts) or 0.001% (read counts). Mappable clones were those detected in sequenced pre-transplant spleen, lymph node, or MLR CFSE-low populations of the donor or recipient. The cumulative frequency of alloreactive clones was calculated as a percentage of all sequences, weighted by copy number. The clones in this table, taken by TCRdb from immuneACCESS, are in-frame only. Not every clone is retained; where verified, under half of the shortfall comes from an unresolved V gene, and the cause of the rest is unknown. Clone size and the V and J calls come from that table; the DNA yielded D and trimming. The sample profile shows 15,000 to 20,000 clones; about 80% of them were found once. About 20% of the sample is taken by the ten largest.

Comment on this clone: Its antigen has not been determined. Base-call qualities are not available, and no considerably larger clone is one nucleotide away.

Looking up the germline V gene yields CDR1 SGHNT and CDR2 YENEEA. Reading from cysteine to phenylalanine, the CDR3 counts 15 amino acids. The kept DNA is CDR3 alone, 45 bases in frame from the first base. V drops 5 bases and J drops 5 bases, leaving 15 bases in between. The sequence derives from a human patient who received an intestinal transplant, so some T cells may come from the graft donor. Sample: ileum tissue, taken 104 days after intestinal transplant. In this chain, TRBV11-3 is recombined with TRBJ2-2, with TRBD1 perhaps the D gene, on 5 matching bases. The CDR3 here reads CASSRNSRVTGELFF. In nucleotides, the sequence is TGTGCCAGCAGCAGAAATTCCAGGGTTACCGGGGAGCTGTTTTTT. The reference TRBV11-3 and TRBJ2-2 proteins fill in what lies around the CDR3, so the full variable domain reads EAGVVQSPRYKIIEKKQPVAFWCNPISGHNTLYWYLQNLGQGPELLIRYENEEAVDDSQLPKDRFSAERLKGVDSTLKIQPAELGDSAVYLCASSRNSRVTGELFFGEGSRLTVL.